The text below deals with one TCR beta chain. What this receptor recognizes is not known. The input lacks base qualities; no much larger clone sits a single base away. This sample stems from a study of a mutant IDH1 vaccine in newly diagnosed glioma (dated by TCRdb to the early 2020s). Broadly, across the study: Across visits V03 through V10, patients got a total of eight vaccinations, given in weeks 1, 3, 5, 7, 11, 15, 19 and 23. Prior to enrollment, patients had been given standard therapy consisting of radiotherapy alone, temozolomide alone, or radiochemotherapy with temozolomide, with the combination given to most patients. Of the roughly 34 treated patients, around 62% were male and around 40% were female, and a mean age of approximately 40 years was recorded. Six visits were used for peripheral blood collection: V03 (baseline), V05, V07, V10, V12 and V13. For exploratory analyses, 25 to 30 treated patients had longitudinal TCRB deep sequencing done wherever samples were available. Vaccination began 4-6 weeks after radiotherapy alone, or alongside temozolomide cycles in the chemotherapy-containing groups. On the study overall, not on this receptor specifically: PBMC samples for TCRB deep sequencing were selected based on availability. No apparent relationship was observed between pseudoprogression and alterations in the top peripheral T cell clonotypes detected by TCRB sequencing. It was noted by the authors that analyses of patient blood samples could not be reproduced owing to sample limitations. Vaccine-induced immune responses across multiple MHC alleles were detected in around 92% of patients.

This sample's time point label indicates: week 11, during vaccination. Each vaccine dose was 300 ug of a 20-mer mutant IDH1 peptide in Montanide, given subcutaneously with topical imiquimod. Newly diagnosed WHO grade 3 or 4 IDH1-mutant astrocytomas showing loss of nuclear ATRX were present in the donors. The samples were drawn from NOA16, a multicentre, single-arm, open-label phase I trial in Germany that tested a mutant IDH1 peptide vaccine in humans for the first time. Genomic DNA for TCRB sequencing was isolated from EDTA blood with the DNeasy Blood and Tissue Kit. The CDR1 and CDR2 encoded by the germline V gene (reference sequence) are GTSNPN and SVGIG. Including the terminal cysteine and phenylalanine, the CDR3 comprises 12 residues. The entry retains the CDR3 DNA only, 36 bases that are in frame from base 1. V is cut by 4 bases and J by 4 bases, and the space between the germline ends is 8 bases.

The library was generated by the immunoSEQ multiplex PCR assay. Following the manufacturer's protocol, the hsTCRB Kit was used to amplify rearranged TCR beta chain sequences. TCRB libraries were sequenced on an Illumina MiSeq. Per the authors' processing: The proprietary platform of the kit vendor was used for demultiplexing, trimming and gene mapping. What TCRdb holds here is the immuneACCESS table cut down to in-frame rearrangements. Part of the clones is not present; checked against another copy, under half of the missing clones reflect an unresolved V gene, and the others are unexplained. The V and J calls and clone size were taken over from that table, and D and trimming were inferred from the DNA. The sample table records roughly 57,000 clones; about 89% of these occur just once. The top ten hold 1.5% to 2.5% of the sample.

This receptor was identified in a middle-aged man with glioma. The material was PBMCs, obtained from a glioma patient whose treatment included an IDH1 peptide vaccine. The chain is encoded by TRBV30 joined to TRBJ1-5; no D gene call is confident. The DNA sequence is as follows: TGTGCCTGGACCCTTGGTAATCAGCCCCAGCATTTT. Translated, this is CAWTLGNQPQHF.